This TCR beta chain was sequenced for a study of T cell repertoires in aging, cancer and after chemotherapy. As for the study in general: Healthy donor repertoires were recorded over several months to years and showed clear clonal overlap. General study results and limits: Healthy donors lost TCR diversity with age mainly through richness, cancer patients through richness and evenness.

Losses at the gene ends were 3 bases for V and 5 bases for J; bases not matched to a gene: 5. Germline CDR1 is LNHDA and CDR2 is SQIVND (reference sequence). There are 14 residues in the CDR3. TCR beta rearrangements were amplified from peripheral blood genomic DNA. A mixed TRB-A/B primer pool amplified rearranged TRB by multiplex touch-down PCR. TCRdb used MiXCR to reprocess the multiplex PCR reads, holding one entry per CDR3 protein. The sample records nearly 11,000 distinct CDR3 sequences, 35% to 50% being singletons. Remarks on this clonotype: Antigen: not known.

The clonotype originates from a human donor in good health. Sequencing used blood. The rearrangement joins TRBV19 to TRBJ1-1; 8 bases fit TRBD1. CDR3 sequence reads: CASSITDRGTEAFF. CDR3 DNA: TGTGCCAGTAGTATTACCGACAGGGGAACTGAAGCTTTCTTT.